Listed below are T cell receptor beta chains from one sample, sequenced in a study of CD8 T cells in ankylosing spondylitis. TCRdb independently ran MiXCR on the 5' RACE reads; one entry per CDR3 protein. Seen here are 150,000 to 200,000 distinct CDR3 sequences, 10% to 15% observed once, and the top ten hold about 11%. Sequencing was performed on blood, either unsorted or a sorted T cell fraction (not recorded which). The receptors derive from a female donor with ankylosing spondylitis or in good health (not recorded which). CDR3s include the opening cysteine and the closing phenylalanine or tryptophan. D genes are given only for firm matches. Some rows have no size entry. The others give once, few or many, or a class for an expanded clone.

j_call d_call cdr3_length v_call clone_size cdr3_nt cdr3_aa
TRBJ1-1 TRBD1 12 TRBV3-1 many TGTGCCAGCAGCCAGGGGACAGGGGTGACTTTCTTT CASSQGTGVTFF
TRBJ2-1 NA 16 TRBV19 many TGTGCCAGTAGTACCTTTACCAGGGGGGACCCGAGGAAGCAGTTCTTC CASSTFTRGDPRKQFF
TRBJ2-7 NA 9 TRBV7-3 NA TGTGCCAGCCCCTGGGAGCAGTACTTC CASPWEQYF
TRBJ1-1 NA 11 TRBV28 many TGTGCCACCCGCAGGGTGCCAGAAGCTTTCTTT CATRRVPEAFF
TRBJ2-3 TRBD1 13 TRBV7-8 many TGTGCCAGCAGCTTCCAGGGGGCAGATACGCAGTATTTT CASSFQGADTQYF
TRBJ2-1 NA 14 TRBV12-3/TRBV12-4 many TGTGCCAGCAGGTCCGGGACCACCTGGGGTGAGCAGTTCTTC CASRSGTTWGEQFF
TRBJ2-7 NA 13 TRBV6-5 many TGTGCCAGCAGTTACTACGGACGATCCGAGCAGTACTTC CASSYYGRSEQYF
TRBJ2-7 TRBD2 14 TRBV7-2 NA TGTGCCAGCAGCTCCGGACTAGCGGTTTACGAGCAGTACTTC CASSSGLAVYEQYF
TRBJ1-2 NA 15 TRBV10-2 NA TGCGCCAGCAGCGAAGGGACCCCCGGCGGCTATGGCTACACCTTC CASSEGTPGGYGYTF
TRBJ2-4 NA 14 TRBV9 many TGTGCCAGCCCAATCGGGACGTCTAAAAACATTCAGTACTTC CASPIGTSKNIQYF
TRBJ2-7 NA 14 TRBV18 NA TGTGCCAGCTCACCTGGTCGACAAACCTACGAGCAGTACTTC CASSPGRQTYEQYF
TRBJ1-2 NA 14 TRBV7-6 many TGTGCCAGCAGCTTAGGGAGGGGGGCAGGGGGCTACACCTTC CASSLGRGAGGYTF
TRBJ2-2 NA 15 TRBV12-3/TRBV12-4 many TGTGCCAGCAGTCCAGGGGGGCGAGACACCGGGGAGCTGTTTTTT CASSPGGRDTGELFF
TRBJ1-2 NA 18 TRBV6-1 many TGTGCCAGCAGTGAATCCAATTTTGGTCCGGGGTTGGGTTATGGCTACACCTTC CASSESNFGPGLGYGYTF
TRBJ2-1 TRBD2 15 TRBV6-1 NA TGTGCCAGCTCAGGCTCGGGAGGCTCCTACAATGAGCAGTTCTTC CASSGSGGSYNEQFF
TRBJ2-2 NA 14 TRBV11-1 many TGTGCCAGCAGCGTCCTCGAGGGCACCGGGGAGCTGTTTTTT CASSVLEGTGELFF
TRBJ2-4 TRBD2 15 TRBV6-2/TRBV6-3 many TGTGCCACAAAAGTAAGGCGCGGGAGGGCGGACATTCAGTACTTC CATKVRRGRADIQYF
TRBJ2-1 NA 18 TRBV5-1 many TGCGCCAGCAGCTCGACCGCGACTAGAGTTGGAGGTGACAATGAGCAGTTCTTC CASSSTATRVGGDNEQFF
TRBJ1-1 NA 12 TRBV27 many TGTGCCAGCAGAACAGGACACACTGAAGCTTTCTTT CASRTGHTEAFF
TRBJ2-1 TRBD1 16 TRBV12-3/TRBV12-4 many TGTGCCAGCAGTCGGACAGGCGGTCAGGGACACAATGAGCAGTTCTTC CASSRTGGQGHNEQFF
TRBJ2-7 NA 14 TRBV9 NA TGTGCCAGCAGCGCCGGGGCGCAATCCTACGAGCAGTACTTC CASSAGAQSYEQYF
TRBJ1-1 NA 14 TRBV24-1 NA TGTGCCACCAGTGTGGCGGGAAGGAACACTGAAGCTTTCTTT CATSVAGRNTEAFF
TRBJ1-6 NA 13 TRBV12-3/TRBV12-4 many TGTGCCAGCAGGGATAGGGACTTATCACCCCTCCACTTT CASRDRDLSPLHF
TRBJ2-1 NA 17 TRBV5-1 many TGCGCCAGCAGCTTGGGCCTAGCACCTGTCTCCTACAATGAGCAGTTCTTC CASSLGLAPVSYNEQFF
TRBJ2-3 TRBD2 15 TRBV6-4 many TGTGCCAGCAGTGATCGAGCGGGAAGCACAGATACGCAGTATTTT CASSDRAGSTDTQYF
TRBJ2-1 NA 14 TRBV7-9 few TGTGCCAGCAGCTTAAGGCAGGACTACAATGAGCAGTTCTTC CASSLRQDYNEQFF
TRBJ2-5 NA 15 TRBV5-1 few TGCGCCAGCAGCTTGGTAACGGGGAACCAAGAGACCCAGTACTTC CASSLVTGNQETQYF
TRBJ1-5 TRBD1 16 TRBV5-6 NA TGTGCCAGCAGCCCATCCACGGGACAGCAAAATCAGCCCCAGCATTTT CASSPSTGQQNQPQHF
TRBJ2-7 NA 13 TRBV11-2 many TGTGCCAGCAGCTTAGATGGCAGTCGCGAGCAGTACTTC CASSLDGSREQYF
TRBJ1-1 NA 14 TRBV12-3/TRBV12-4 few TGTGCCAGCAACCCAGGACAGATGAACACTGAAGCTTTCTTT CASNPGQMNTEAFF
TRBJ2-4 NA 13 TRBV12-3/TRBV12-4 many TGTGCCAGCAGGAAGAACAGAGAAAACATTCAGTACTTC CASRKNRENIQYF
TRBJ2-1 TRBD1 20 TRBV10-3 many TGTGCCATCAGGCTATCTCGGGACAGGGTCGGCCCTGTGTTTGGTAATGAGCAGTTCTTC CAIRLSRDRVGPVFGNEQFF
TRBJ2-3 TRBD1 14 TRBV15 NA TGTGCCACCAGACGGGACAGGGGCAGAGATACGCAGTATTTT CATRRDRGRDTQYF
TRBJ1-1 TRBD1 14 TRBV29-1 few TGCAGCGTTGAGGACCCAAGGGGGCACACTGAAGCTTTCTTT CSVEDPRGHTEAFF
TRBJ2-3 NA 16 TRBV7-9 NA TGTGCCAGCAGCTCCGGGTTAGGGGGTCTCACAGATACGCAGTATTTT CASSSGLGGLTDTQYF
TRBJ2-2 NA 17 TRBV7-3 NA TGTGCCAGCAGCTTATCCCCCCCAGGGGCAGGGACCGGGGAGCTGTTTTTT CASSLSPPGAGTGELFF
TRBJ1-3 NA 14 TRBV3-1 many TGTGCCAGCAGCCAAGGAGGGTTTGGAAACACCATATATTTT CASSQGGFGNTIYF
TRBJ1-1 NA 14 TRBV29-1 many TGCAGCGCTCAAGGGGGACTCTTGAACACTGAAGCTTTCTTT CSAQGGLLNTEAFF
TRBJ2-3 NA 17 TRBV24-1 many TGTGCCACCAGTGATTTGCCCGGACGGCATTTAACAGATACGCAGTATTTT CATSDLPGRHLTDTQYF
TRBJ2-5 NA 14 TRBV5-1 NA TGCGCCAGCAGCTTGGAACCGGCACAAGAGACCCAGTACTTC CASSLEPAQETQYF
TRBJ2-3 NA 13 TRBV12-3/TRBV12-4 few TGTGCCAGCATGAGCGGGTGGGGCGATACGCAGTATTTT CASMSGWGDTQYF
TRBJ2-1 NA 13 TRBV29-1 few TGCAGCGTTGAAGAGGCAGAGGGCAATGAGCAGTTCTTC CSVEEAEGNEQFF
TRBJ1-4 TRBD1 13 TRBV29-1 many TGCAGCGCCCGACAGGGAGCGGATGAAAAACTGTTTTTT CSARQGADEKLFF